These 3 T cell receptor beta chains were all obtained from the same sample, sequenced in a study of beta chain features in type 1 diabetes. Expressed TCRB transcripts were sequenced because the entire RNA isolate underwent reverse transcription. Assay used: immunoSEQ multiplex PCR; TCRdb lists only in-frame clones, some missing. The sample holds under 250,000 clones, over 12% seen once. Sequenced material: naive CD4+ T cells from blood. All receptors come from a woman in her thirties or forties in good health.

The rearrangement links TRBV2 to TRBJ2-1, with 9 bases fitting TRBD1. J gave up 1 base and V 6 bases, and 4 bases lay outside the gene matches. This CDR3 is built from 15 residues. Germline lookup yields CDR1 SNHLY and CDR2 FYNNEI. The CDR3 here is CASRTDRGSYNEQFF. CDR3 bases: TGTGCCAGCAGGACCGACAGGGGGTCCTACAATGAGCAGTTCTTC. Drawing the rest from reference TRBV2 and TRBJ2-1, the complete variable domain is EPEVTQTPSHQVTQMGQEVILRCVPISNHLYFYWYRQILGQKVEFLVSFYNNEISEKSEIFDDQFSVERPDGSNFTLKIRSTKLEDSAMYFCASRTDRGSYNEQFFGPGTRLTVL.

This clone was counted only a few times. V is TRBV7-2 and J is TRBJ1-1; 9 nucleotides agree with TRBD1. V lost 3 bases, J lost 10 bases, and 6 bases stayed unmatched. The CDR3 extends over 13 amino acids. Germline V lookup: CDR1 SGHTA, CDR2 FQGNSA. The CDR3 is CASSFGTGRVAFF. The CDR3 nucleotides read TGTGCCAGCAGCTTTGGGACAGGGAGGGTAGCTTTCTTT.

The table lists this clone with a few counts. The chain couples TRBV6-1 to TRBJ2-2, with 7 bases lining up with TRBD1. Trimming at V came to 6 bases and at J to 4 bases, leaving 8 bases not matched to a gene. Germline V CDR1 and CDR2: MNHNS, SASEGT. This CDR3 comprises 15 residues. The CDR3 bases are TGTGCCAGCAGCGAGGGACAGCAACCCACCGGGGAGCTGTTTTTT. Translating it yields CASSEGQQPTGELFF.